These 8 T cell receptor beta chains originate from one sample sequenced in a study of regulatory T cells in long-lasting Graves disease. The authors built TCR beta libraries using iRepertoire HTBI primers and Arm-PCR of CDR3 regions. TCRdb analysed the multiplex PCR reads with MiXCR anew, one entry per CDR3 protein. The repertoire holds around 480,000 distinct CDR3 sequences, under 20% seen once, with more than 9% in the top ten. Time point indicated: newly diagnosed GD, antithyroid drugs for less than 3 months. Following extraction of RNA from PBMCs, that RNA was used to make the TCR library. This sample also appeared in a second study, on T cells in Graves' hyperthyroidism and ophthalmopathy.

The material was peripheral blood mononuclear cells (PBMCs), obtained at new diagnosis, from a patient treated with antithyroid drugs. All receptors derive from a middle-aged man with Graves disease.

A few counts support this clonotype. The V call is TRBV20-1, the J call TRBJ2-1; 7 bases align to TRBD2. CDR3 length equals 14 residues. The trim removed 0 bases at V and 15 bases at J, leaving 14 bases unmatched. Germline V lookup: CDR1 DFQATT, CDR2 SNEGSKA (reference sequence). The CDR3 DNA follows: TGCAGTGCTAGAGATGATGGCGGGAGAGGTCATTGGTTCTTC. Translation: CSARDDGGRGHWFF.

CDR3 protein: CSAKSGDQPQHF. The DNA of the CDR3 is TGCAGTGCTAAATCAGGGGATCAGCCCCAGCATTTT. The V call is TRBV20-1, the J call TRBJ1-5, with D possibly TRBD1 on 6 matching bases. This CDR3 is 12 amino acids long. Trimming pared 4 bases from V and 5 bases from J, leaving 9 bases between. The germline V gene has CDR1 DFQATT and CDR2 SNEGSKA (reference sequence).

The sample holds a few counts of this clonotype. V usage is TRBV3-1 and J usage is TRBJ2-1, with 8 bases matching TRBD2. Unmatched junction bases numbered 15, after V lost 2 bases and J lost 6 bases. The CDR3 spans 18 residues. Germline V gives CDR1 LGHDT, CDR2 YNNKEL (reference sequence). The CDR3 spells CASSQNLGARLAGNEQFF. CDR3 bases: TGTGCCAGCAGCCAAAACTTGGGGGCTAGGCTAGCGGGCAATGAGCAGTTCTTC.

The CDR3 spells CASSPGYSGNTIYF. In DNA, the CDR3 is TGTGCCAGCAGCCCAGGGTATTCTGGAAACACCATATATTTT. The V and J genes are TRBV28 and TRBJ1-3, with D maybe TRBD1 (5 bases). Germline V CDR1 and CDR2: MDHEN, SYDVKM. The CDR3 has 14 amino acids. V was shortened by 6 bases and J by 1 base, with 10 bases between the two germline ends.

The chain couples TRBV13 to TRBJ1-2; a possible D gene is TRBD1 (6 bases). CDR1 is PRHDT and CDR2 is FYEKMQ in the germline V gene (reference sequence). V lost 5 bases to trimming and J lost 0 bases, with 13 bases between them. The CDR3 is 15 amino acids. The DNA for the CDR3 is TGTGCCAGCAGCATGAGGGGGACTTCTAACTATGGCTACACCTTC. Residues: CASSMRGTSNYGYTF.

This clonotype was recorded many times. The genes are TRBV24-1 and TRBJ2-1; 7 bases match TRBD1. There are 16 residues in the CDR3. CDR1 and CDR2 from the germline V gene are KGHDR and SFDVKD. J gave up 7 bases and V 0 bases, and 8 bases lay outside the gene matches. The DNA of the CDR3 is TGTGCCACCAGTGATTTGGTAGGGGGCCGGCTAAATGAGCAGTTCTTC. Its translation is CATSDLVGGRLNEQFF.

This clonotype has a count of ten or more. The genes are TRBV6-2 or TRBV6-3 and TRBJ2-1; 10 bases agree with TRBD2. Looked up from germline, CDR1 is MNHEY and CDR2 is SVGEGT. The CDR3 consists of 15 residues. The J segment lost 4 bases and the V segment lost 2 bases, leaving 2 bases of the junction unmatched. The CDR3 bases are TGTGCCAGCAGTTACGGGACTAGCGAGTACAATGAGCAGTTCTTC. It specifies CASSYGTSEYNEQFF.

J is TRBJ2-1 and V is TRBV10-3; TRBD2 aligns across 8 bases. This CDR3 has 14 residues. Per the germline V gene, CDR1 is ENHRY and CDR2 is SYGVKD. V lost 4 bases, J lost 4 bases, and 3 bases stayed unmatched. This CDR3 is CAISALAEYNEQFF. In DNA form, the CDR3 reads TGTGCCATCAGTGCACTAGCGGAATACAATGAGCAGTTCTTC.